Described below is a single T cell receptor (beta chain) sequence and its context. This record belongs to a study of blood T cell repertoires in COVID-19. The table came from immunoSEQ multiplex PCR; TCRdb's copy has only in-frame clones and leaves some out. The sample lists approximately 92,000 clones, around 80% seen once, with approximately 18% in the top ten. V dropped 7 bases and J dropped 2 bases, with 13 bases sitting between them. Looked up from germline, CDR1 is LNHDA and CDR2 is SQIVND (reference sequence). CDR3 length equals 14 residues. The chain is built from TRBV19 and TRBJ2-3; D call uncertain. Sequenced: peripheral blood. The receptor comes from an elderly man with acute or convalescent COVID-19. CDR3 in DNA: TGTGCCAGTACCAATAAGAGGCCCACAGATACGCAGTATTTT. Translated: CASTNKRPTDTQYF.